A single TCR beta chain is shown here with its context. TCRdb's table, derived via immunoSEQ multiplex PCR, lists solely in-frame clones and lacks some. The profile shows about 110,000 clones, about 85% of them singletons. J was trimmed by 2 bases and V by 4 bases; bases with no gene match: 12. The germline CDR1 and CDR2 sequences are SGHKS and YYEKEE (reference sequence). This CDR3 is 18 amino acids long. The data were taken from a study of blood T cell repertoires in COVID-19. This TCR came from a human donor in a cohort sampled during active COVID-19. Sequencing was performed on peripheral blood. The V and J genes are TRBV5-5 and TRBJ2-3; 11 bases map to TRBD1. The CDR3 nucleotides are TGTGCCAGCAGCGTTAATCCGGGACAGGGGGTTCCCACAGATACGCAGTATTTT. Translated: CASSVNPGQGVPTDTQYF. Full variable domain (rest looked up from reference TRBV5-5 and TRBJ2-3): DAGVTQSPTHLIKTRGQQVTLRCSPISGHKSVSWYQQVLGQGPQFIFQYYEKEERGRGNFPDRFSARQFPNYSSELNVNALLLGDSALYLCASSVNPGQGVPTDTQYFGPGTRLTVL.